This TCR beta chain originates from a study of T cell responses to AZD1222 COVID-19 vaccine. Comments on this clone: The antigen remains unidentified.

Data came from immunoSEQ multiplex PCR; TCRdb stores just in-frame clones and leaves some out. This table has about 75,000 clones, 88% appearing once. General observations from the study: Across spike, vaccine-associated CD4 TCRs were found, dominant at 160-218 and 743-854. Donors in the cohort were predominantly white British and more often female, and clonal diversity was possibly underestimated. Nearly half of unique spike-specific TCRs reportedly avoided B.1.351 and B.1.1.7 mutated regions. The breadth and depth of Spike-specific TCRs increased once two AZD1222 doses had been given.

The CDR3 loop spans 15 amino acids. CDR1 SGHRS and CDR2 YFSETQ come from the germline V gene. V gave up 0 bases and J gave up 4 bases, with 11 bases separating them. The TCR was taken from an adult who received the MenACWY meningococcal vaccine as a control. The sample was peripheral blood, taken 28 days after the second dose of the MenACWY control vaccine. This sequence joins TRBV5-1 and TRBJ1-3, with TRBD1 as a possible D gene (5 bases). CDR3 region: CASSLAEGTGNTIYF. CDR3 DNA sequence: TGCGCCAGCAGCTTGGCCGAGGGGACGGGAAACACCATATATTTT.